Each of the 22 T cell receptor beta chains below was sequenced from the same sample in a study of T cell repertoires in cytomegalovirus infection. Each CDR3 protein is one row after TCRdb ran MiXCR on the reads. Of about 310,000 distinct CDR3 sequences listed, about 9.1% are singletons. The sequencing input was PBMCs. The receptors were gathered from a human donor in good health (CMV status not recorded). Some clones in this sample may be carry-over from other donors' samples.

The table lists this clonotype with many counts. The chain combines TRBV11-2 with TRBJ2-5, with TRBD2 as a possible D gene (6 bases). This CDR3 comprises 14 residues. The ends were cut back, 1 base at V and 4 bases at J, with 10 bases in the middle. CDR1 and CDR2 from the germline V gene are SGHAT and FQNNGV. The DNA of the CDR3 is TGTGCCAGCAGCTTAGGATCCGGGGGAGAGACCCAGTACTTC. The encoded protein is CASSLGSGGETQYF.

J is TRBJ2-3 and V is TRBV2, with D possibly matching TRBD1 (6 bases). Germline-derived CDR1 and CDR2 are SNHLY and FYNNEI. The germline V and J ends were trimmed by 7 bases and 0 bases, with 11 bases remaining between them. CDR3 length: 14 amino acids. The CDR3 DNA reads TGTGCCAGCACTAACGACAGGAGCACAGATACGCAGTATTTT. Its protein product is CASTNDRSTDTQYF.

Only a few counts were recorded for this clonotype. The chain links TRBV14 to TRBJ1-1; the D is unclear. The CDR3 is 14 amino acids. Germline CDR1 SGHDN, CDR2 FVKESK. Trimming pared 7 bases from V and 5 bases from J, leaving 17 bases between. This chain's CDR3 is CASTTKITETEAFF. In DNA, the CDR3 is TGTGCCAGCACCACCAAGATAACAGAGACTGAAGCTTTCTTT.

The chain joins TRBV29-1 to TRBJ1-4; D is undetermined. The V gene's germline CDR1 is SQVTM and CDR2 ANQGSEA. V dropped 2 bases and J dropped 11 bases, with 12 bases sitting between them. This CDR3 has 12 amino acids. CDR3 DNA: TGCAGCGTTGAAACCGTCGCGAAGAAACTGTTTTTT. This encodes CSVETVAKKLFF.

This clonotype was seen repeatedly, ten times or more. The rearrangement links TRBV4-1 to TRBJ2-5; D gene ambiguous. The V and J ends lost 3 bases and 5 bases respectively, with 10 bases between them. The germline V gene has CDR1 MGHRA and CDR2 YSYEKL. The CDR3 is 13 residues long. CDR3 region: CASSHPLGETQYF. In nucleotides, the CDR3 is TGCGCCAGCAGCCACCCCCTCGGCGAGACCCAGTACTTC.

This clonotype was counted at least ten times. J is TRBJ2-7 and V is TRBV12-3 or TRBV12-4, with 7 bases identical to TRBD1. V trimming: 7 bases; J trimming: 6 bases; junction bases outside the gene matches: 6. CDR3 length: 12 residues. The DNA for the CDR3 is TGTGCCAGCACCCGACAGGGACGCGAGCAGTACTTC. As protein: CASTRQGREQYF.

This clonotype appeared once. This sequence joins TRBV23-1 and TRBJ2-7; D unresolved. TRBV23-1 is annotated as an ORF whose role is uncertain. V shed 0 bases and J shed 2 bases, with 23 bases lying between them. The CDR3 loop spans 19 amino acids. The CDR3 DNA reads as TGCGCCAGCAGTCAATCGGGAAGTTCCTCCTTGGGAATTCCCTACGAGCAGTACGTC. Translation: CASSQSGSSSLGIPYEQYV.

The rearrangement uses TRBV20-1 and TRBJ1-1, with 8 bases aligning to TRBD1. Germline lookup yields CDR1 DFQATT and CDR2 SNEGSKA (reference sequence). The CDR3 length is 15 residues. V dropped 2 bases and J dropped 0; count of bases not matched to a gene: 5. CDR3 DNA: TGCAGTGCTAGACAGGGGGCCAAAATGAACACTGAAGCTTTCTTT. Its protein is CSARQGAKMNTEAFF.

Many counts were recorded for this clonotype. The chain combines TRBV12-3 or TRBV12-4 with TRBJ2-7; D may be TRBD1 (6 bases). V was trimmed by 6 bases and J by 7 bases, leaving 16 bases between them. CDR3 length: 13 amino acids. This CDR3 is CASSSRQAWEQYF. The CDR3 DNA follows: TGTGCCAGCAGCTCCCGACAGGCCTGGGAGCAGTACTTC.

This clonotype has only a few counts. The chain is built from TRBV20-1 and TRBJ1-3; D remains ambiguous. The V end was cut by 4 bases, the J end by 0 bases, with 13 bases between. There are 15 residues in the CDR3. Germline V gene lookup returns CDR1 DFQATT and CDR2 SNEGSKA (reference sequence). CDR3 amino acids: CSATVGSFSGNTIYF. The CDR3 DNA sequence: TGCAGTGCTACCGTAGGCAGCTTCTCTGGAAACACCATATATTTT.

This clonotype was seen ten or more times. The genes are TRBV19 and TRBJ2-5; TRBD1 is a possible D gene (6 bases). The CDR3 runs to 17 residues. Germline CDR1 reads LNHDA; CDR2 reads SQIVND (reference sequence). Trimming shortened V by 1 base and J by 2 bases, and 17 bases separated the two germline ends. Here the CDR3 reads CASSIGTLSQGQETQYF. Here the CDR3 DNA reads TGTGCCAGTAGTATAGGAACCCTCTCCCAGGGGCAAGAGACCCAGTACTTC.

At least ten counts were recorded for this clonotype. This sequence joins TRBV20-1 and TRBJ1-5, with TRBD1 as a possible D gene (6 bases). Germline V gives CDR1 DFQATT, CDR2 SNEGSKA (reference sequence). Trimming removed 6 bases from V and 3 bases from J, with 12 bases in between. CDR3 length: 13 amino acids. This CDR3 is CSAHRGHNQPQHF. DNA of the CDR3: TGCAGTGCCCACCGGGGACACAATCAGCCCCAGCATTTT.

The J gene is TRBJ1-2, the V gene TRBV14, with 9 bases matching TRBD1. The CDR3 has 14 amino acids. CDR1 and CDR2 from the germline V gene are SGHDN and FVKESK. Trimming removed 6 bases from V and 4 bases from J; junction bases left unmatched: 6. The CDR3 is CASSWDRERYGYTF. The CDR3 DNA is TGTGCCAGCAGTTGGGACAGGGAACGCTATGGCTACACCTTC.

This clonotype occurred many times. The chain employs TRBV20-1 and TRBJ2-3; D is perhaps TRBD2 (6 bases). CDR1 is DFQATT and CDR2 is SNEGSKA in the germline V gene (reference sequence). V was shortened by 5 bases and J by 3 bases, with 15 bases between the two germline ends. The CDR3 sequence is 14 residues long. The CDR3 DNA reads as TGCAGTGCTTTACCACGGCGGGGTACAGATACGCAGTATTTT. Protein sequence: CSALPRRGTDTQYF.

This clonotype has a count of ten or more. In nucleotides, the CDR3 is TGTGCCAGCAGTGAAGCCGTGGGACAGGGGTCTAACACCGGGGAGCTGTTTTTT. Translating it yields CASSEAVGQGSNTGELFF. The chain uses TRBV25-1 and TRBJ2-2; 10 nucleotides agree with TRBD1. The CDR3 extends over 18 amino acids. V shed 2 bases, J shed 2 bases, and the junction held 8 bases outside the gene matches. From germline, CDR1 is MGHDK and CDR2 SYGVNS.

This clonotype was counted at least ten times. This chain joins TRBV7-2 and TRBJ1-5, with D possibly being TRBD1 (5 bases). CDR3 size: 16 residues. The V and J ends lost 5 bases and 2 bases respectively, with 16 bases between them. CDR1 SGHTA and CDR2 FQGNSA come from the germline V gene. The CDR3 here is CASSQLRGDGNQPQHF. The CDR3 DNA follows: TGTGCCAGCAGCCAACTTCGAGGGGATGGCAATCAGCCCCAGCATTTT.

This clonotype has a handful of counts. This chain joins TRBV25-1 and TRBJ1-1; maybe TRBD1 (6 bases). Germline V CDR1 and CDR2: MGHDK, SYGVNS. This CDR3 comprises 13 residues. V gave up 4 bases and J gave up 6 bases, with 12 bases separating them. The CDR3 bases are TGTGCCAGCAGTGTTACCGGGACACCTGAAGCTTTCTTT. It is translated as CASSVTGTPEAFF.

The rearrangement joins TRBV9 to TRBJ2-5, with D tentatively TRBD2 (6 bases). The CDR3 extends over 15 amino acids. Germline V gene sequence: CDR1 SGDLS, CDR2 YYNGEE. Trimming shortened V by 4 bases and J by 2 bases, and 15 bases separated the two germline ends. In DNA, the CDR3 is TGTGCCAGCAGCCCGGAGGGGCCCCGTCAAGAGACCCAGTACTTC. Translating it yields CASSPEGPRQETQYF.

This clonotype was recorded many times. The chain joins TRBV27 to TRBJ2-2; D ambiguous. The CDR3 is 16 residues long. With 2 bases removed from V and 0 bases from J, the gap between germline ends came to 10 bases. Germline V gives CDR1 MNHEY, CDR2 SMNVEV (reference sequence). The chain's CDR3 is CASSLRIRTNTGELFF. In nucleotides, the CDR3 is TGTGCCAGCAGTTTAAGGATACGGACGAACACCGGGGAGCTGTTTTTT.

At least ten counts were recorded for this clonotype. For the CDR3, the DNA is TGCGCCAGCAGCTTGGGTGGTCTGAACGGGGCCAACGTCCTGACTTTC. Translating it yields CASSLGGLNGANVLTF. The chain has TRBV5-1 and TRBJ2-6; D is undetermined. The CDR3 sequence is 16 residues long. From germline, CDR1 is SGHRS and CDR2 YFSETQ. V was cut by 0 bases and J by 4 bases, with 11 bases left in between.

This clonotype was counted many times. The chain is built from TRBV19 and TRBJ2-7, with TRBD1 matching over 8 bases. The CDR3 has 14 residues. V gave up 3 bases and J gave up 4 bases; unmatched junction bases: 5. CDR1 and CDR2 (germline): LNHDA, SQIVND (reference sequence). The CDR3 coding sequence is TGTGCCAGTAGTATGTATCAGGGGGCTTACGAGCAGTACTTC. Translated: CASSMYQGAYEQYF. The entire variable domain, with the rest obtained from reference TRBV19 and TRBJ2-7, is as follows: DGGITQSPKYLFRKEGQNVTLSCEQNLNHDAMYWYRQDPGQGLRLIYYSQIVNDFQKGDIAEGYSVSREKKESFPLTVTSAQKNPTAFYLCASSMYQGAYEQYFGPGTRLTVT.

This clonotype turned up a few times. The CDR3 DNA reads as TGTGCCACCAGCAGAGATCTAGGACGCAATCAGCCCCAGCATTTT. Translation: CATSRDLGRNQPQHF. V gene TRBV15 combines with J gene TRBJ1-5; D is unclear. The V end lost 0 bases, the J end lost 2 bases, and 8 bases lay between the germline ends. The germline V gene encodes CDR1 LNHNV and CDR2 YYDKDF (reference sequence). The CDR3 contains 15 residues.